The TCR beta chain described here comes from a study of T-cell reconstitution after alpha-beta-depleted transplantation in children. On this clonotype: Mismatch with germline at one junction end may stem from a read error.

The CDR3 contains 14 residues. Germline CDR1 is SGHRS and CDR2 is YFSETQ. Unique molecular identifiers were incorporated during preparation of the TCRbeta library. TCRdb reprocessed the PCR reads via MiXCR and lists one record per CDR3 protein. This table has about 540,000 distinct CDR3 sequences, around 20% appearing once. This clonotype was sampled from a human donor who donated a stem cell graft to a child with acute lymphoblastic leukemia. The chain has TRBV5-1 and TRBJ2-3, with D possibly being TRBD2 (5 bases). The sample consisted of PBMCs from the stem cell graft donor, taken from the stem cell graft. The CDR3 loop reads CASRFVTGIDTQYF. CDR3 DNA sequence: TGCGCCAGCCGCTTTGTGACGGGAATAGATACGCAGTATTTT.